These 8 T cell receptor beta chains came from one sample sequenced in a study of blood T cell repertoires in COVID-19. The protocol was immunoSEQ multiplex PCR, while the TCRdb copy is restricted to in-frame clones and leaves out a portion. The table includes tens of thousands of clones, roughly 87% detected once. The source material was peripheral blood. The receptors derive from a man aged 65-85 years with acute or convalescent COVID-19.

The chain joins TRBV2 to TRBJ2-7, with a weak D call TRBD2 (5 bases). V lost 2 bases to trimming and J lost 7 bases, with 6 bases between them. The CDR3 length is 11 residues. CDR1 is SNHLY, CDR2 FYNNEI, per germline. The chain's CDR3 is CASSESGEQYF. CDR3 sequence (DNA): TGTGCCAGCAGTGAATCGGGGGAGCAGTACTTC.

Concerning this clone itself: An end of the junction differs from the germline gene, which may be a read error. This rearrangement joins TRBV7-3 to TRBJ2-7, with 11 nucleotides matching TRBD1. The CDR3 runs to 16 residues. Germline V gene sequence: CDR1 SGHTA, CDR2 FQGTGA. CDR3 amino acids: CASSLTGTGGIYEQYF. The CDR3, as DNA: TGTGCCAGCAGCCTAACCGGGACAGGGGGTATCTACGAGCAGTACTTC.

This chain joins TRBV4-1 and TRBJ2-2; no firm D call. Between the trimmed V and J ends, which lost 3 bases and 2 bases, there was a span of 10 bases. Germline V gene data show CDR1 as MGHRA and CDR2 as YSYEKL. This CDR3 region has 15 residues. The CDR3 DNA reads as TGCGCCAGCAGCCATTTTTCCAGTAACACCGGGGAGCTGTTTTTT. It yields the protein CASSHFSSNTGELFF.

The chain uses TRBV5-5 and TRBJ2-2; 14 positions agree with TRBD2. The CDR3 sequence is 17 residues long. CDR1 and CDR2 from the germline V gene are SGHKS and YYEKEE (reference sequence). V lost 4 bases and J lost 10; bases outside the gene matches: 12. This CDR3 is CASSPGTGTSGSEELFF. The CDR3 region has the DNA TGTGCCAGCAGCCCGGGGACCGGGACTAGCGGGAGCGAGGAGCTGTTTTTT.

The V gene is TRBV6-5, the J gene TRBJ2-7; TRBD1 agrees at 10 bases. V lost 5 bases, J lost 4 bases, and 5 bases stayed unmatched. The CDR3 loop spans 14 amino acids. Germline values: CDR1 MNHEY, CDR2 SVGAGI. The CDR3 region is CASSRQGAGYEQYF. In DNA, the CDR3 is TGTGCCAGCAGTCGACAGGGGGCGGGATACGAGCAGTACTTC.

The V call is TRBV6-1, the J call TRBJ1-5; D is possibly TRBD1 (5 bases). V lost 3 bases, J lost 3 bases, and 6 bases lay in between. Germline V CDR1 and CDR2: MNHNS, SASEGT. This CDR3 is 13 amino acids long. CDR3 loop: CASSDRDNQPQHF. The CDR3 DNA reads as TGTGCCAGCAGTGACAGGGACAATCAGCCCCAGCATTTT.

The count of this clone is one. The genes are TRBV18 and TRBJ1-1; tentatively, D is TRBD1 (6 bases). Per the germline V gene, CDR1 is KGHSH and CDR2 is LQKENI. The ends were cut back, 3 bases at V and 1 base at J, with 18 bases in the middle. The CDR3 sequence is 17 residues long. This CDR3 reads CASSPSGTPMGNTEAFF. The CDR3 DNA reads as TGTGCCAGCTCACCCTCCGGGACACCTATGGGGAACACTGAAGCTTTCTTT. The whole variable domain, filled in from reference TRBV18 and TRBJ1-1, reads NAGVMQNPRHLVRRRGQEARLRCSPMKGHSHVYWYRQLPEEGLKFMVYLQKENIIDESGMPKERFSAEFPKEGPSILRIQQVVRGDSAAYFCASSPSGTPMGNTEAFFGQGTRLTVV.

This clone occurred a few times. The chain combines TRBV6-5 with TRBJ1-6, with unresolved D. CDR1 and CDR2 (germline): MNHEY, SVGAGI. V was cut by 5 bases and J by 12 bases, with 11 bases left in between. CDR3 length: 12 residues. The CDR3 bases are TGTGCCAGCAGTCCGCGGGTCGGACCCCTCCACTTT. Protein sequence: CASSPRVGPLHF.